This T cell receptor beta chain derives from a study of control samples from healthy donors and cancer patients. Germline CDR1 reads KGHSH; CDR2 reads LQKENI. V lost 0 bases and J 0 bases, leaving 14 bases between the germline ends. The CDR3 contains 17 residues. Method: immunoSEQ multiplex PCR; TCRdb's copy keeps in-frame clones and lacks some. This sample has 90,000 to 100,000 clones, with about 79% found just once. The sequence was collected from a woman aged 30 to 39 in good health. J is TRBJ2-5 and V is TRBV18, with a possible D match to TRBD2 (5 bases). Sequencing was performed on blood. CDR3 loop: CASSPPFRGAYQETQYF. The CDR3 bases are TGTGCCAGCTCACCACCGTTCCGGGGAGCGTACCAAGAGACCCAGTACTTC.